This T cell receptor beta chain comes out of a study of shared clonotypes between healthy human individuals. Points from the study as a whole: Some clonotypes were shared by all four sorted-subset donors, while others were not shared. The non-shared ones had lower generation probabilities than the shared ones.

CD45RO-negative, CCR7-selected cells formed the naive CD8 fraction, which excluded terminally differentiated effector memory CD45RA+ cells. Each of the donors was a healthy adult who was HIV-negative and had not had a recent acute infection or vaccination. Germline trimming cut 6 bases from V and 9 bases from J; bases unmatched to any gene: 6. The length of the CDR3 is 12 residues. The germline gives CDR1 ENHRY, CDR2 SYGVKD. Here immunoSEQ multiplex PCR was the method, and the copy in TCRdb shows in-frame clones only, minus some. The table has about 2 million clones, roughly 94% seen once; the top ten hold roughly 1%. About this clone: Its specificity is not known.

The sample comprised naive CD8+ T cells sorted from blood. This receptor was identified in a man aged 18 to 30 in good health. This chain links TRBV10-3 with TRBJ1-2; 8 bases match TRBD1. The CDR3 protein is CAIRGQAESYTF. CDR3 sequence (DNA): TGTGCCATCAGGGGACAGGCGGAAAGCTACACCTTC.